A selection of T cell receptor beta chains follows, all from one sample in a study of T-cell memory formation after mild COVID-19. TCRdb recomputed calls from the 5' RACE reads with MiXCR, one row per CDR3 protein. The sample comprises almost 550,000 distinct CDR3 sequences, about a fifth of which are singletons, and 12% rests with the top ten. Sequences were obtained from PBMCs or a T cell subset sorted from them (not recorded which). The receptors derive from an adult woman who had mild COVID-19 (a few samples of this study predate the infection). Cell type and time point are not known. Both conserved end residues are part of each CDR3. D genes are given only for firm matches. Some rows mark clone size as missing; the rest say once, few, many or name a class of expanded clone.

15	TRBV6-2/TRBV6-3	TRBD2	-	TRBJ2-1	CASSYLAGGGDEQFF	TGTGCCAGCAGTTACTTAGCGGGAGGGGGGGATGAGCAGTTCTTC
13	TRBV19	TRBD2	-	TRBJ2-1	CASKVSGGYEQFF	TGTGCCAGTAAGGTTAGCGGGGGGTATGAGCAGTTCTTC
15	TRBV20-1	-	few	TRBJ2-5	CSARDDEKVGETQYF	TGCAGTGCTAGAGATGATGAAAAAGTCGGAGAGACCCAGTACTTC
12	TRBV29-1	-	-	TRBJ1-2	CSGLQGPSGYTF	TGCAGCGGCCTACAGGGCCCTAGTGGCTACACCTTC
15	TRBV9	-	-	TRBJ1-2	CASSVGADPNYGYTF	TGTGCCAGCAGCGTAGGGGCGGATCCTAACTATGGCTACACCTTC
16	TRBV7-9	TRBD1	-	TRBJ1-2	CASSLSDWTGGSGYTF	TGTGCCAGCAGCTTAAGCGATTGGACAGGGGGCTCTGGCTACACCTTC
12	TRBV12-3/TRBV12-4	-	-	TRBJ1-6	CASSFYVSPLHF	TGTGCCAGCAGTTTTTATGTTTCACCCCTCCACTTT
17	TRBV7-9	TRBD1	-	TRBJ2-3	CASSSPVDRAGTDTQYF	TGTGCCAGCAGCTCCCCCGTGGACAGGGCGGGCACAGATACGCAGTATTTT
13	TRBV10-3	TRBD1	few	TRBJ2-7	CAISPTGADEQYF	TGTGCCATCAGTCCGACAGGGGCCGACGAGCAGTACTTC
14	TRBV7-6	TRBD1	-	TRBJ1-2	CASSLSTGQDGYTF	TGTGCCAGCAGCTTATCGACAGGGCAGGATGGCTACACCTTC
15	TRBV7-3	-	few	TRBJ1-1	CASSLTSTGNTEAFF	TGTGCCAGCAGCTTAACTTCGACAGGGAACACTGAAGCTTTCTTT
16	TRBV12-3/TRBV12-4	TRBD2	-	TRBJ2-1	CASSLVLVAGDNEQFF	TGTGCCAGCAGTTTGGTCCTCGTAGCGGGGGACAATGAGCAGTTCTTC
14	TRBV7-3	-	few	TRBJ2-1	CASSLSPDYNEQFF	TGTGCCAGCAGCTTGAGCCCCGACTACAATGAGCAGTTCTTC
15	TRBV6-5	-	-	TRBJ1-2	CASRNQGILSYGYTF	TGTGCCAGCAGAAATCAGGGGATTTTGAGCTATGGCTACACCTTC
14	TRBV7-8	TRBD1	-	TRBJ2-7	CASRHRDRAYEQYF	TGTGCCAGCAGACACCGGGACAGAGCCTACGAGCAGTACTTC
16	TRBV6-6	-	few	TRBJ2-5	CASTLGQGSYQETQYF	TGTGCCAGCACCCTCGGGCAGGGGTCCTACCAAGAGACCCAGTACTTC
17	TRBV30	TRBD1	many	TRBJ1-6	CAWKGDRFGISDSPLHF	TGTGCCTGGAAGGGGGACAGGTTTGGCATCTCAGATTCACCCCTCCACTTT
15	TRBV7-8	TRBD1	few	TRBJ2-7	CASSGTGTGGYEQYF	TGTGCCAGCAGCGGCACCGGGACAGGGGGGTACGAGCAGTACTTC
14	TRBV20-1	-	-	TRBJ1-1	CSATHGTGNTEAFF	TGCAGTGCCACACATGGGACGGGGAACACTGAAGCTTTCTTT
18	TRBV11-2	TRBD2	few	TRBJ2-1	CASSLDGLAGDGYNEQFF	TGTGCCAGCAGCTTAGATGGGTTAGCGGGAGATGGTTACAATGAGCAGTTCTTC
13	TRBV6-2/TRBV6-3	-	few	TRBJ1-1	CASAHTENTEAFF	TGTGCCAGCGCCCACACGGAGAACACTGAAGCTTTCTTT
17	TRBV12-3/TRBV12-4	-	-	TRBJ2-5	CASSPAGPGHRPETQYF	TGTGCCAGCAGCCCAGCCGGCCCGGGACATCGGCCAGAGACCCAGTACTTC
18	TRBV6-2/TRBV6-3	TRBD1	-	TRBJ1-2	CASSYPRPMTGDLDGYTF	TGTGCCAGCAGTTACCCTCGTCCCATGACAGGGGATTTGGATGGCTACACCTTC
13	TRBV12-3/TRBV12-4	-	-	TRBJ1-2	CASSFPAFGGYTF	TGTGCCAGCAGTTTTCCAGCGTTTGGAGGCTACACCTTC
11	TRBV6-5	-	-	TRBJ2-1	CASSPGTEQFF	TGTGCCAGCAGTCCCGGGACAGAGCAGTTCTTC
14	TRBV27	TRBD2	few	TRBJ2-5	CASSFLGSGETQYF	TGTGCCAGCAGTTTTCTGGGTAGCGGGGAAACCCAGTACTTC
17	TRBV7-2	TRBD2	few	TRBJ2-3	CASSLATIAGGADTQYF	TGTGCCAGCAGCTTAGCTACTATAGCGGGAGGGGCGGATACGCAGTATTTT
16	TRBV12-3/TRBV12-4	-	many	TRBJ2-1	CASSFGGQHLSGEQFF	TGTGCCAGCAGTTTTGGGGGACAACACCTAAGTGGTGAGCAGTTCTTC
15	TRBV7-7	TRBD2	few	TRBJ2-2	CASSHLAGNTGELFF	TGTGCCAGCAGCCACCTAGCGGGAAACACCGGGGAGCTGTTTTTT
15	TRBV29-1	-	-	TRBJ2-4	CSATLAGGAKNIQYF	TGCAGCGCAACACTAGCTGGTGGTGCCAAAAACATTCAGTACTTC
14	TRBV10-3	TRBD2	once	TRBJ2-3	CAISGGALGDTQYF	TGTGCCATCAGCGGGGGGGCTTTGGGAGATACGCAGTATTTT
15	TRBV5-1	-	-	TRBJ2-2	CASSLKQGRTGELFF	TGCGCCAGCAGCTTGAAACAGGGTCGCACCGGGGAGCTGTTTTTT
12	TRBV6-6	-	-	TRBJ2-1	CASNPQGRQQFF	TGTGCCAGCAACCCTCAGGGAAGGCAGCAGTTCTTC
15	TRBV4-3	TRBD1	-	TRBJ1-1	CASSQDWQGGTEAFF	TGCGCCAGCAGCCAAGATTGGCAGGGGGGAACTGAAGCTTTCTTT
15	TRBV7-2	TRBD2	few	TRBJ2-7	CASSLSWTRGDEQYF	TGTGCCAGCAGCTTATCCTGGACTAGGGGCGACGAGCAGTACTTC
14	TRBV5-1	TRBD2	-	TRBJ2-3	CASFSGSFTDTQYF	TGCGCCAGCTTTAGCGGGAGTTTCACAGATACGCAGTATTTT
12	TRBV10-3	-	few	TRBJ2-3	CAISGVADTQYF	TGTGCCATCTCAGGGGTGGCAGATACGCAGTATTTT
15	TRBV7-9	TRBD2	few	TRBJ2-1	CASSHGTTDYNEQFF	TGTGCCAGCAGCCACGGGACTACCGACTACAATGAGCAGTTCTTC
15	TRBV7-2	-	few	TRBJ2-5	CASSLGGLGQETQYF	TGTGCCAGCAGCTTGGGGGGCTTAGGACAAGAGACCCAGTACTTC
16	TRBV9	-	few	TRBJ2-3	CASSVAPQASTDTQYF	TGTGCCAGCAGCGTAGCCCCACAGGCGAGCACAGATACGCAGTATTTT
14	TRBV24-1	-	-	TRBJ2-5	CATSDIGHQETQYF	TGTGCCACCAGTGACATCGGACACCAAGAGACCCAGTACTTC
11	TRBV29-1	-	few	TRBJ1-2	CSVVDDYGYTF	TGCAGCGTTGTGGACGACTATGGCTACACCTTC
13	TRBV7-2	-	-	TRBJ2-3	CASSPVLSDTQYF	TGTGCCAGCAGCCCCGTCCTGTCAGATACGCAGTATTTT
15	TRBV7-9	-	-	TRBJ2-3	CASSSVPGPTDTQYF	TGTGCCAGCAGCTCCGTACCTGGGCCCACAGATACGCAGTATTTT
15	TRBV10-3	TRBD2	-	TRBJ2-1	CAISEHAGGQNEQFF	TGTGCCATCAGTGAGCACGCGGGGGGCCAAAATGAGCAGTTCTTC
12	TRBV5-1	TRBD1	-	TRBJ2-7	CASKTGDNEQYF	TGCGCCAGCAAAACAGGGGACAACGAGCAGTACTTC
16	TRBV7-6	-	few	TRBJ2-7	CASSRVGTKNIHEQYF	TGTGCCAGCAGCCGGGTGGGGACAAAAAATATCCACGAGCAGTACTTC